This passage covers 3 T cell receptor beta chains from one sample sequenced in a study of control samples from healthy donors and cancer patients. Sequencing used immunoSEQ multiplex PCR; TCRdb keeps in-frame clones, though not all of them. The data contain around 99,000 clones, roughly 90% of them singletons. Sequencing was done on a sample of blood. Source of these receptors: a woman aged 50 to 60 in good health.

Here the CDR3 reads CASSFLASDSNQPQHF. For the CDR3, the DNA is TGTGCCAGCAGCTTTCTTGCCAGCGATAGCAATCAGCCCCAGCATTTT. The chain employs TRBV5-5 and TRBJ1-5, with D unclear. V was clipped by 2 bases and J by 0 bases, with 12 bases between them. Germline CDR1 SGHKS, CDR2 YYEKEE (reference sequence). The CDR3 runs to 16 residues.

The chain joins TRBV7-3 to TRBJ2-1, with 11 nucleotides matching TRBD2. Trimming took 5 bases from V and 9 from J; bases not matched to a gene: 9. Germline loops: CDR1 SGHTA, CDR2 FQGTGA. The CDR3 spans 15 residues. CDR3 coding DNA: TGTGCCAGCAGCCGGCTGACTAGCGGGAAGGGTGAGCAGTTCTTC. Its protein product is CASSRLTSGKGEQFF.

This chain links TRBV14 with TRBJ2-5, with D tentatively TRBD1 (6 bases). Germline-derived CDR1 and CDR2 are SGHDN and FVKESK. V was pared by 0 bases and J by 7 bases, with 21 bases between. This CDR3 has 17 amino acids. The CDR3 nucleotides are TGTGCCAGCAGCCAAGAAGGGCAGGGGATGGCAAGTTGGACCCAGTACTTC. Translating it yields CASSQEGQGMASWTQYF.